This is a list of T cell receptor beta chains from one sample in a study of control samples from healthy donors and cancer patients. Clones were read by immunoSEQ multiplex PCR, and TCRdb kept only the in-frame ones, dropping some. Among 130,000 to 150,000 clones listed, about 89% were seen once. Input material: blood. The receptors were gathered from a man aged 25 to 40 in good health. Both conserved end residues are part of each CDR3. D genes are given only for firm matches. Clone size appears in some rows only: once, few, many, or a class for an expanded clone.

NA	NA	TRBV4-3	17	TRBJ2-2	CASSQDPSAINTGELFF	TGCGCCAGCAGCCAAGATCCCAGCGCGATAAACACCGGGGAGCTGTTTTTT
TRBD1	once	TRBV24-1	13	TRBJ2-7	CATSDGTEYEQYF	TGTGCCACCAGTGATGGGACAGAGTACGAGCAGTACTTC
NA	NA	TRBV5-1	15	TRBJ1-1	CASSLGPLWDTEAFF	TGCGCCAGCAGCTTGGGCCCCCTGTGGGACACTGAAGCTTTCTTT
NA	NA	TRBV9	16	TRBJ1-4	CASSGGTSGSNEKLFF	TGTGCCAGCAGCGGGGGGACGAGTGGAAGTAATGAAAAACTGTTTTTT
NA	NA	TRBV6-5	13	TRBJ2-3	CATKRTVTDTQYF	TGTGCCACCAAGCGGACAGTTACAGATACGCAGTATTTT
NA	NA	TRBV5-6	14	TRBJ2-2	CASSFSGTTGELFF	TGTGCCAGCAGCTTTTCGGGGACGACCGGGGAGCTGTTTTTT
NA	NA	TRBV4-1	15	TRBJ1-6	CASSQTGTYNSPLHF	TGCGCCAGCAGCCAAACCGGAACTTATAATTCACCCCTCCACTTT
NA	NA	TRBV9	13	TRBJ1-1	CASSARSNTEAFF	TGTGCCAGCAGCGCGCGGTCAAACACTGAAGCTTTCTTT
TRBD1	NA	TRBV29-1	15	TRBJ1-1	CSAKTGVGRNTEAFF	TGCAGCGCAAAGACAGGGGTTGGTAGGAACACTGAAGCTTTCTTT
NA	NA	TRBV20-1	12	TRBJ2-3	CSASPRTDTQYF	TGCAGTGCTAGTCCCCGCACAGATACGCAGTATTTT
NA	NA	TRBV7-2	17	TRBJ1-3	CASSFAQGPSSGNTIYF	TGTGCCAGCAGCTTCGCCCAGGGTCCTAGCTCTGGAAACACCATATATTTT
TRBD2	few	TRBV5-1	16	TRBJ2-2	CASSLRTSGNTGELFF	TGCGCCAGCAGCTTACGTACTAGCGGGAACACCGGGGAGCTGTTTTTT
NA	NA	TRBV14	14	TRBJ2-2	CASSQLLNTGELFF	TGTGCCAGCAGCCAATTACTGAACACCGGGGAGCTGTTTTTT
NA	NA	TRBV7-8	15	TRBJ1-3	CASSSTANSGNTIYF	TGTGCCAGCAGCTCAACAGCAAACTCTGGAAACACCATATATTTT
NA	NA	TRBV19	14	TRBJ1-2	CASSIVVQNYGYTF	TGTGCCAGTAGTATAGTGGTGCAGAACTATGGCTACACCTTC
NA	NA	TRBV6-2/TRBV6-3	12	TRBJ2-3	CASSYGTDTQYF	TGTGCCAGCAGTTACGGTACAGATACGCAGTATTTT
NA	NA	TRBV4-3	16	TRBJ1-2	CASSQRVTPSNYGYTF	TGCGCCAGCAGCCAAAGGGTCACACCTAGTAACTATGGCTACACCTTC
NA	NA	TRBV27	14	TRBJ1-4	CASSLEQGGEKLFF	TGTGCCAGCAGTTTAGAACAGGGAGGAGAAAAACTGTTTTTT
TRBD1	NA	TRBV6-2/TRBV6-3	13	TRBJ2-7	CASSRGQAYEQYF	TGTGCCAGCAGCCGCGGACAGGCCTACGAGCAGTACTTC
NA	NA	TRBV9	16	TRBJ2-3	CASSVAGAPKTDTQYF	TGTGCCAGCAGCGTAGCCGGGGCGCCGAAAACAGATACGCAGTATTTT
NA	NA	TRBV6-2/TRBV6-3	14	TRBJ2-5	CASSYLSLYGTQYF	TGTGCCAGCAGTTATCTTTCCCTTTACGGGACCCAGTACTTC
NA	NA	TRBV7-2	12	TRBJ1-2	CASSPRDYGYTF	TGTGCCAGCAGCCCCCGGGACTATGGCTACACCTTC
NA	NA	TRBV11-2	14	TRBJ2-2	CASSFSVNTGELFF	TGTGCCAGCAGCTTCAGTGTTAACACCGGGGAGCTGTTTTTT
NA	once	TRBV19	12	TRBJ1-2	CASTGQVGGYTF	TGTGCCAGTACAGGGCAGGTCGGTGGCTACACCTTC
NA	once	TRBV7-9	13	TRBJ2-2	CASSGQGTGELFF	TGTGCCAGCAGCGGCCAGGGTACCGGGGAGCTGTTTTTT
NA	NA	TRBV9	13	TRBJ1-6	CASSVGRNSPLHF	TGTGCCAGCAGCGTAGGAAGGAATTCACCCCTCCACTTT
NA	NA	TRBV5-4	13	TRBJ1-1	CASSLEPNTEAFF	TGTGCCAGCAGCCTGGAGCCGAACACTGAAGCTTTCTTT
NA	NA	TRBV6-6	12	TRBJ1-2	CASTPRGGGYTF	TGTGCCAGCACTCCCCGGGGGGGCGGCTACACCTTC
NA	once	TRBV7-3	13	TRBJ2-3	CASSLALQDTQYF	TGTGCCAGCAGCTTAGCCCTCCAAGATACGCAGTATTTT
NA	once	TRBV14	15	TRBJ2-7	CASSQEATAHYEQYF	TGTGCCAGCAGCCAAGAGGCTACAGCTCACTACGAGCAGTACTTC
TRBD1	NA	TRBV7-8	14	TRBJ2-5	CASSPGTGVSTQYF	TGTGCCAGCAGCCCCGGGACAGGAGTTTCGACCCAGTACTTC
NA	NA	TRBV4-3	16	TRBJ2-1	CASSQDAWSSYNEQFF	TGCGCCAGCAGCCAAGACGCCTGGAGCTCCTACAATGAGCAGTTCTTC
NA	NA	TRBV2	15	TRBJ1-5	CASRDDGFNNQPQHF	TGTGCCAGCAGAGACGACGGTTTCAACAATCAGCCCCAGCATTTT
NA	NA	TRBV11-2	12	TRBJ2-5	CASSRREETQYF	TGTGCCAGCAGCCGAAGGGAGGAGACCCAGTACTTC
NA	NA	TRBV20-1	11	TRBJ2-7	CSARLKYEQYF	TGCAGTGCTAGACTCAAATACGAGCAGTACTTC
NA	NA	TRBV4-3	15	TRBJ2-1	CASSQDTGRGREQFF	TGCGCCAGCAGCCAAGATACGGGGCGGGGGCGCGAGCAGTTCTTC
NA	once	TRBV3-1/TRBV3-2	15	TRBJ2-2	CASSRRATGTGELFF	TGTGCCAGCAGCCGAAGGGCCACCGGCACCGGGGAGCTGTTTTTT
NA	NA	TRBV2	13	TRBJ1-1	CASRDGLKAEAFF	TGTGCCAGCAGAGACGGCTTGAAGGCTGAAGCTTTCTTT
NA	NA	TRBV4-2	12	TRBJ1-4	CASSSVNEKLFF	TGTGCCAGCAGCTCAGTAAATGAAAAACTGTTTTTT
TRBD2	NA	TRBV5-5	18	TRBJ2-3	CASSRYFTTSGSSDTQYF	TGTGCCAGCAGCCGATATTTTACGACTAGCGGGAGCTCAGATACGCAGTATTTT
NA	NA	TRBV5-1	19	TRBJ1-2	CASSLDGELAGKSNYGYTF	TGCGCCAGCAGCTTGGACGGAGAGCTGGCAGGCAAAAGTAACTATGGCTACACCTTC
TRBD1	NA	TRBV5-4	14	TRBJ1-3	CASSGTGVGNTIYF	TGTGCCAGCAGCGGTACAGGGGTTGGAAACACCATATATTTT
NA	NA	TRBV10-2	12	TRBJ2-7	CASSEPADEQYF	TGCGCCAGCAGTGAGCCGGCTGACGAGCAGTACTTC
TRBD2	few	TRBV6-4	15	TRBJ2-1	CASSDSSGSYNEQFF	TGTGCCAGCAGTGACTCTAGCGGGAGCTACAATGAGCAGTTCTTC
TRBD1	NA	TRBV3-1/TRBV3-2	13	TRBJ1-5	CASSKDRDQPQHF	TGTGCCAGCAGCAAAGACAGGGACCAGCCCCAGCATTTT
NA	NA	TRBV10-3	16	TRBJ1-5	CAIREEFDSSNQPQHF	TGTGCCATCAGAGAAGAGTTTGACAGTAGCAATCAGCCCCAGCATTTT
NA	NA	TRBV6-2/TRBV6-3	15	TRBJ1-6	CASSHTRDIGSPLHF	TGTGCCAGCAGCCACACCCGGGACATCGGTTCACCCCTCCACTTT
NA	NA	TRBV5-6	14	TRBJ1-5	CASSLAGWLQPQHF	TGTGCCAGCAGCTTGGCAGGGTGGTTACAGCCCCAGCATTTT
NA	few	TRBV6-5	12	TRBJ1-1	CASSYPNTEAFF	TGTGCCAGCAGTTACCCGAACACTGAAGCTTTCTTT
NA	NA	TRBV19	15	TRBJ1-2	CASSAGWGEDYGYTF	TGTGCCAGTAGCGCCGGATGGGGGGAAGACTATGGCTACACCTTC
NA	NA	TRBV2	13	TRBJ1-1	CASRARADTEAFF	TGTGCCAGCAGAGCCAGGGCGGACACTGAAGCTTTCTTT
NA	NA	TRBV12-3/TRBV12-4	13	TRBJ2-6	CASSSPGANVLTF	TGTGCCAGCAGCTCACCTGGGGCCAACGTCCTGACTTTC
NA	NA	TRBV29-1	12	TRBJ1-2	CSVHTANYGYTF	TGCAGCGTTCATACGGCTAACTATGGCTACACCTTC
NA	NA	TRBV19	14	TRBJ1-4	CASSIGRSNEKLFF	TGTGCCAGTAGTATCGGACGGAGTAATGAAAAACTGTTTTTT